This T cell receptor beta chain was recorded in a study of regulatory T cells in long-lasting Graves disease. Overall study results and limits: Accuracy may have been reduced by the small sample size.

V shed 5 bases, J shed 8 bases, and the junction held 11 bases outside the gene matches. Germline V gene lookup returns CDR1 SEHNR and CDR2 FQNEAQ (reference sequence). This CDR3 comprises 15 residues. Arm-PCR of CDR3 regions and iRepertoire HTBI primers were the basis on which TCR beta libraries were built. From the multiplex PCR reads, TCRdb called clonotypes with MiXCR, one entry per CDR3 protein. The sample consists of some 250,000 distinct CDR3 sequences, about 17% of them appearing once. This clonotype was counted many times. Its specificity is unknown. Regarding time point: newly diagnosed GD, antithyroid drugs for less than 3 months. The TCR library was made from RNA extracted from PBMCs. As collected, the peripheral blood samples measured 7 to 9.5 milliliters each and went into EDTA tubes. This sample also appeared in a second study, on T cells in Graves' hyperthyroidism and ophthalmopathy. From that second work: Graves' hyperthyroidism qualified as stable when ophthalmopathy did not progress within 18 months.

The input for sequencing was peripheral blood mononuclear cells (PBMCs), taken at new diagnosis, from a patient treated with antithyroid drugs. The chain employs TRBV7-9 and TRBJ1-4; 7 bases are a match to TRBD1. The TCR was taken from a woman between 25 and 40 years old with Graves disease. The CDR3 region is CASSARYRDSEKLFF. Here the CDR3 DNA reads TGTGCCAGCAGCGCCCGGTACCGGGACAGCGAAAAACTGTTTTTT.